These 3 T cell receptor beta chains were all obtained from the same sample, sequenced in a study (dated by TCRdb to about 2015). Library prep was done by 5' RACE. Sequencing took place on an Illumina MiSeq. TCRdb reanalyzed the raw reads on its own, using fastp at Q25 for trimming and MiXCR for clone calling, and kept in-frame beta chains. All rows with the same CDR3 protein become a single entry with the most common DNA and genes. The sample data list approximately 29,000 distinct CDR3 sequences, and about 26% of these were observed just once. Around 3.9% of the sample is held by the ten biggest clonotypes. The sequenced material came from naive CD4+ T cells sorted from a lymph node. This sample's cell subset or site label indicates: naive CD4+ T cells, CD4+CD45RA+CD25-. The source of these receptors is a female donor with breast cancer.

This clonotype occurred many times. The genes are TRBV7-9 and TRBJ2-3, with D possibly being TRBD1 or TRBD2 (5 bases each). V lost 3 bases and J lost 3, with 10 bases in between. This CDR3 has 14 amino acids. In germline, CDR1 is SEHNR, CDR2 FQNEAQ (reference sequence). The CDR3 region has the DNA TGTGCCAGCAGCTTGGGGACGATAACAGATACGCAGTATTTT. It specifies CASSLGTITDTQYF.

Details on this clonotype: One junction end disagrees with the germline gene, perhaps due to a read error. This chain joins TRBV4-1 and TRBJ2-2, with a tentative D call TRBD2 (5 bases). The germline V gene encodes CDR1 MGHRA and CDR2 YSYEKL. The CDR3 is 17 residues long. The CDR3 DNA follows: TGCGCCAGCAGCCAGGGCGCACCCTACTTCTTCACCGGGGAGCTGGTTTTT. Its translation is CASSQGAPYFFTGELVF.

Turning to this clonotype: The CDR3 does not end in the conserved phenylalanine or tryptophan, so this is likely a read error. This CDR3 reads CASTGTGEAQYI. The CDR3 DNA reads TGTGCCAGCACCGGGACAGGGGAGGCCCAGTACATC. The chain carries TRBV6-5 and TRBJ2-5, with 10 bases identical to TRBD1. Germline lookup yields CDR1 MNHEY and CDR2 SVGAGI. The V and J ends lost 7 bases and 9 bases, in that order; junction bases with no gene match: 5. The CDR3 has 12 residues.